The rows below give T cell receptor beta chains drawn from one sample of a study of cytomegalovirus exposure and HLA in healthy donors. Clones were sequenced by immunoSEQ multiplex PCR, and TCRdb holds only the in-frame ones, with some missing. The sample has around 70,000 clones, 78% seen once. Sequencing input: PBMCs. The receptors derive from a woman aged 40 to 49 in good health and CMV-seropositive. Each CDR3 is given with its conserved first and last residue. D genes are given only for firm matches. Expanded clones are given a class, and other clones once, few, many or no size at all.

j_gene | abundance | v_gene | d_gene | CDR3nt | CDR3aa
TRBJ1-4 | . | TRBV7-2 | TRBD1 | TGTGCCAGCAGCCAGATGACAGGGGGCTTAGAAAAACTGTTTTTT | CASSQMTGGLEKLFF
TRBJ2-2 | . | TRBV19 | TRBD1 | TGTGCCAGTAGCTCTCAGGGGGCGGTCACCGGGGAGCTGTTTTTT | CASSSQGAVTGELFF
TRBJ2-1 | . | TRBV27 | . | TGTGCCAGCAGTTCACAGAGACCGGGAAGGCAGTTCTTC | CASSSQRPGRQFF
TRBJ2-5 | . | TRBV7-2 | TRBD1 | TGTGCCAGCAGCTCAAACCCGACAGGGGGCTCAGAGACCCAGTACTTC | CASSSNPTGGSETQYF
TRBJ2-5 | . | TRBV2 | TRBD1 | TGTGCCAGCAGGTACCTGACGGGACAGGGTCAAGAGGCCCAGTACTTC | CASRYLTGQGQEAQYF
TRBJ1-6 | . | TRBV11-2 | . | TGTGCCAGCAGCTTAGAACAGGGAAGGGGTTCCATTAATTCACCCCTCCACTTT | CASSLEQGRGSINSPLHF
TRBJ1-4 | . | TRBV7-9 | . | TGTGCCAGCAGCATGCACAGGGATAGACTGTTTTTT | CASSMHRDRLFF
TRBJ2-3 | few | TRBV28 | . | TGTGCCAGCTACACGACGACTGTGGATACGCAGTATTTT | CASYTTTVDTQYF
TRBJ1-6 | . | TRBV6-4 | . | TGTGCCAGCAGGATGAGGGTGGGCTCACCCCTCCACTTT | CASRMRVGSPLHF
TRBJ1-5 | . | TRBV6-5 | TRBD1 | TGTGCCAGCAGTTCCCTCTTCCCAGGGGGAGGACAGCCCCAGCATTTT | CASSSLFPGGGQPQHF
TRBJ2-7 | . | TRBV19 | TRBD2 | TGTGCCAGTAGTAAGACACGGGAGGTGCGTGGCGAGCAGTACTTC | CASSKTREVRGEQYF
TRBJ2-1 | . | TRBV7-9 | TRBD2 | TGTTCCAGCAGCTCCCCCTCCCGACTAGCGGGGGGGAATGAGCAGTTCTTC | CSSSSPSRLAGGNEQFF
TRBJ2-1 | . | TRBV19 | TRBD1 | TGTGCCAGTAGTGCCAGAAGGGGACAGTACAATGAGCAGTTCTTC | CASSARRGQYNEQFF
TRBJ2-3 | . | TRBV4-1 | . | TGCGCCAGCAGCCAAGGAAGAGCGAGCGCCGACGGGGCAGATACGCAGTATTTT | CASSQGRASADGADTQYF
TRBJ1-5 | . | TRBV5-1 | . | TGCGCCAGCAGCTTGGATGGAGAACAGCCCCAGCATTTT | CASSLDGEQPQHF
TRBJ1-2 | . | TRBV7-8 | . | TGTGCCAGCAGTACCCGACTACCCTATGGCTACACCTTC | CASSTRLPYGYTF
TRBJ2-5 | . | TRBV4-2 | TRBD2 | TGTGCCAGCAGCCAAGCCACCCTAGCGGGGGGGCCCGAGACCCAGTACTTC | CASSQATLAGGPETQYF
TRBJ2-7 | . | TRBV28 | TRBD1 | TGTGCCAGCAGTCCAGGGACAGACGACGAGCAGTACTTC | CASSPGTDDEQYF
TRBJ2-3 | . | TRBV4-3 | TRBD1 | TGCGCCAGCAGCCCCGGGACAGGCACAGATACGCAGTATTTT | CASSPGTGTDTQYF
TRBJ1-3 | . | TRBV6-5 | . | TGTGCCAGCAGAAAACAGGGATCCGGAAACACCATATATTTT | CASRKQGSGNTIYF
TRBJ2-3 | . | TRBV19 | . | TGTGCCAGTAGTGAGGGGGTTAGCACAGATACGCAGTATTTT | CASSEGVSTDTQYF
TRBJ2-1 | . | TRBV19 | . | TGTGCCAGTAGTACCCCCAAAGGGGCGTCCTACAATGAGCAGTTCTTC | CASSTPKGASYNEQFF
TRBJ2-5 | . | TRBV5-4 | TRBD2 | TGTGCCAGCAGTTCGACTAGCGGGGGAGCGGAGACCCAGTACTTC | CASSSTSGGAETQYF
TRBJ2-2 | . | TRBV7-7 | TRBD1 | TGTGCCAGCAGTTCTTTGGACAGGGGCACCGGGGAGCTGTTTTTT | CASSSLDRGTGELFF
TRBJ1-1 | . | TRBV15 | . | TGTGCCACCAGCAGACCTCCCCACAGGGCTTGGGAAGCTTTCTTT | CATSRPPHRAWEAFF
TRBJ2-1 | . | TRBV10-2 | TRBD2 | TGCGCCAGAGGGACTAGCGGGGGGGCCTTCAATGAGCAGTTCTTC | CARGTSGGAFNEQFF
TRBJ2-5 | few | TRBV9 | TRBD2 | TGTGCCAGCAGCGTAGGGGTAGCGGGGGAGGAGACCCAGTACTTC | CASSVGVAGEETQYF
TRBJ2-7 | . | TRBV9 | . | TGTGCCAGCAGCGTAACTAGTTTAGCCTACGAGCAGTACTTC | CASSVTSLAYEQYF
TRBJ2-1 | . | TRBV6-4 | TRBD2 | TGTGCCAGCAGTGACTCGACTAGCGGGGACTACAATGAGCAGTTCTTC | CASSDSTSGDYNEQFF
TRBJ2-5 | once | TRBV6-1 | . | TGTGCCAGCAGGGGTGGGGGGATTGGCCAAGAGACCCAGTACTTC | CASRGGGIGQETQYF
TRBJ2-3 | . | TRBV2 | . | TGTGCCAGCAGCGAATCCCAGGGCAGGGCCTTTAGCACAGATACGCAGTATTTT | CASSESQGRAFSTDTQYF
TRBJ2-7 | . | TRBV9 | TRBD1 | TGTGCCAGCAGCATAGGGACAGGGGTAAACTACGAGCAGTACTTC | CASSIGTGVNYEQYF
TRBJ2-1 | . | TRBV19 | . | TGTGCCAGTAGTACTGAGGTTCAGGAGCAGTTCTTC | CASSTEVQEQFF
TRBJ1-3 | . | TRBV7-8 | . | TGTGCCAGCAGCTCGTTCACGAGCTCTGGAAACACCATATATTTT | CASSSFTSSGNTIYF
TRBJ2-2 | . | TRBV28 | . | TGTGCCAGCAGTAAGGGACAGAACACCGGGGAGCTGTTTTTT | CASSKGQNTGELFF
TRBJ1-1 | . | TRBV18 | . | TGTGCCAGCTCACCACCGTTCGGTCGAGACGCAGGCACTCTATTGAACACTGAAGCTTTCTTT | CASSPPFGRDAGTLLNTEAFF
TRBJ2-7 | . | TRBV11-1 | . | TGTGCCAGCGCCTCCAGGGGTCCTAGGGGGCAGTACTTC | CASASRGPRGQYF
TRBJ1-1 | once | TRBV5-1 | . | TGCGCCAGCGGCAGCGCACAGGGTGGCACTGAAGCTTTCTTT | CASGSAQGGTEAFF
TRBJ2-5 | . | TRBV30 | TRBD2 | TGTGCCCGCAGCGGGGGCGTCCAAGAGACCCAGTACTTC | CARSGGVQETQYF
TRBJ1-1 | . | TRBV27 | . | TGTGCCAGCAGTTTAAACCACTATAACACTGAAGCTTTCTTT | CASSLNHYNTEAFF
TRBJ1-1 | once | TRBV6-5 | . | TGTGCCAGCAACGCAAACATGAACACTGAAGCTTTCTTT | CASNANMNTEAFF
TRBJ2-7 | . | TRBV5-4 | . | TGTGCCAGCAGCTCCGCCGGGACTCACACCGGGGAGCAGTACTTC | CASSSAGTHTGEQYF
TRBJ1-3 | once | TRBV7-9 | . | TGTGCCAGCAGCGCGGGAGGTCCTGGAAACACCATATATTTT | CASSAGGPGNTIYF
TRBJ1-5 | few | TRBV28 | . | TGTGCCAGCAGACAATTCCAGGGTAATCAGCCCCAGCATTTT | CASRQFQGNQPQHF
TRBJ1-4 | . | TRBV6-5 | . | TGTGCCAGCAGCCAGCGGGATGCAACTAATGAAAAACTGTTTTTT | CASSQRDATNEKLFF
TRBJ1-2 | . | TRBV6-6 | . | TGTGCCAGCAGAGCTAACAGGGAAAACTATGGCTACACCTTC | CASRANRENYGYTF
TRBJ1-1 | . | TRBV29-1 | TRBD1 | TGCAGCGTTGCAGAACAGGGGACCGAAGCTTTCTTT | CSVAEQGTEAFF
TRBJ2-1 | . | TRBV5-1 | TRBD2 | TGCGCCAGCAGCTTGGACTCACTAGCGGGGGGGCACAATGAGCAGTTCTTC | CASSLDSLAGGHNEQFF
TRBJ2-1 | . | TRBV7-9 | TRBD2 | TGTGCCACTCCAACGCAGGGCGGGGGGATGAATGAGCAGTTCTTC | CATPTQGGGMNEQFF
TRBJ1-4 | . | TRBV27 | . | TGTGCCAGCAGTTTCCGGGATGTGGAAAAACTGTTTTTT | CASSFRDVEKLFF